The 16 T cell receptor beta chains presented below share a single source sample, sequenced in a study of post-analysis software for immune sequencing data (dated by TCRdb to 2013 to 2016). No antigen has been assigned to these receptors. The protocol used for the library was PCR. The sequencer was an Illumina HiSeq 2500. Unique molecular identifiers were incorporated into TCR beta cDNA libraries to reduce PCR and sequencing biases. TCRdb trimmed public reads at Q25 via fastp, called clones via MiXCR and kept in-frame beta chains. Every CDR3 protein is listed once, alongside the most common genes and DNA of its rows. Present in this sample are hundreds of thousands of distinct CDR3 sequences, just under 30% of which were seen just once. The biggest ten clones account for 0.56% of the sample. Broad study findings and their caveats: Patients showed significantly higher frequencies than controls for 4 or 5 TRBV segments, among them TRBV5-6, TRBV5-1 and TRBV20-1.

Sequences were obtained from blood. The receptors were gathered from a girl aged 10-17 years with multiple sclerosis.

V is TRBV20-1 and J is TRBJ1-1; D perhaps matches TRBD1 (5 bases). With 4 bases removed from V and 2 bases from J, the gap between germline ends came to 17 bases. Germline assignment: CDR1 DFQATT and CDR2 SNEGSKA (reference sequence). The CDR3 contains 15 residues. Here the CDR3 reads CSATRPVGANTEAFF. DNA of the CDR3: TGCAGTGCTACCCGCCCTGTAGGGGCCAACACTGAAGCTTTCTTT.

Here the CDR3 reads CASSRTAPGANVLTF. The DNA for the CDR3 is TGTGCCAGCAGTCGAACGGCCCCTGGGGCCAACGTCCTGACTTTC. The gene calls are TRBV7-9 and TRBJ2-6, with D hard to call. The germline gives CDR1 SEHNR, CDR2 FQNEAQ (reference sequence). V lost 6 bases, J lost 2 bases, and 11 bases lay in between. The CDR3 totals 15 residues.

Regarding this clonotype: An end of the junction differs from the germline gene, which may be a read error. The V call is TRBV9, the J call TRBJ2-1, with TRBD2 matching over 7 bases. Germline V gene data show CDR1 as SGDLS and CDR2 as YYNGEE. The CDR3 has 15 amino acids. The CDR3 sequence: CAGSVGTGGYNEQFF. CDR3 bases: TGTGCCGGCAGCGTAGGAACGGGAGGTTACAATGAGCAGTTCTTC.

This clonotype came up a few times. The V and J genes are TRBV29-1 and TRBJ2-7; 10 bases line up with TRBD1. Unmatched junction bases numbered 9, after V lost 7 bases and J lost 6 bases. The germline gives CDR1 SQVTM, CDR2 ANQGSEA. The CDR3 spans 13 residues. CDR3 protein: CSARTGGYAEQYF. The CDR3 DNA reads TGCAGCGCCCGGACAGGGGGTTATGCCGAGCAGTACTTC.

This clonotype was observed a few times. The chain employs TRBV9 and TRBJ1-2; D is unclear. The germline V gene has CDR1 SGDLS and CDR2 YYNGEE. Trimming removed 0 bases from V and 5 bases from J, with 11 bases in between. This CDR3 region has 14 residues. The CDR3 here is CASSVGTDGYGYTF. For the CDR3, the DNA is TGTGCCAGCAGCGTAGGGACGGACGGTTATGGCTACACCTTC.

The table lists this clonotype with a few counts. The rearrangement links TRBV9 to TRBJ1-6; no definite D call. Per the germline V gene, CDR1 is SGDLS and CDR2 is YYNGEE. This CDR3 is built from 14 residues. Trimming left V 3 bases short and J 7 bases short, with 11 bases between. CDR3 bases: TGTGCCAGCAGCGCCGGAATGGGCAATTCACCCCTCCACTTT. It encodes CASSAGMGNSPLHF.

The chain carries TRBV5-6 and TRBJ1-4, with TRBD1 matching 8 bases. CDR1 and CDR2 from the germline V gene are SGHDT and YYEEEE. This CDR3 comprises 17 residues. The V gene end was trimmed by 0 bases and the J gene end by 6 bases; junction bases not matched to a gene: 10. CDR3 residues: CASSLAQGANPHEKLFF. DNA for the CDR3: TGTGCCAGCAGCTTGGCGCAGGGGGCAAATCCGCATGAAAAACTGTTTTTT.

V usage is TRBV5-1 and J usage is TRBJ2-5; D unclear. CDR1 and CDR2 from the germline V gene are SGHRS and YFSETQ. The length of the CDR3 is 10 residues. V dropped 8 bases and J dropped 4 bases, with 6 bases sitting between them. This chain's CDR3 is CARTGETQYF. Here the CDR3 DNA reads TGCGCCAGAACGGGAGAGACCCAGTACTTC.

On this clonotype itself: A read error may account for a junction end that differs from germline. CDR3: CATSNGNRASHNEQFF. In DNA, the CDR3 is TGTGCCACCAGCAACGGCAACAGGGCCTCCCACAATGAGCAGTTCTTC. The genes are TRBV24-1 and TRBJ2-1; possibly TRBD1 for D (6 bases). Germline V gene sequence: CDR1 KGHDR, CDR2 SFDVKD. There are 16 residues in the CDR3.

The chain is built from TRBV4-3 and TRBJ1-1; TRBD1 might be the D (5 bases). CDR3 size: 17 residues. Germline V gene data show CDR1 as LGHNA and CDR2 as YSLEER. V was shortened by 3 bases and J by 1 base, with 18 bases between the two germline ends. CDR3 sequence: CASSQGWGTQRNTEAFF. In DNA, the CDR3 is TGCGCCAGCAGCCAGGGTTGGGGGACCCAGAGGAACACTGAAGCTTTCTTT.

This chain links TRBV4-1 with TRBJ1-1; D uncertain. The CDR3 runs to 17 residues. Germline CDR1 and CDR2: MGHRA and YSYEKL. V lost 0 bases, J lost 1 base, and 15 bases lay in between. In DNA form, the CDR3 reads TGCGCCAGCAGCCAAGAATTTGTGGGAGCCAGGAACACTGAAGCTTTCTTT. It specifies CASSQEFVGARNTEAFF.

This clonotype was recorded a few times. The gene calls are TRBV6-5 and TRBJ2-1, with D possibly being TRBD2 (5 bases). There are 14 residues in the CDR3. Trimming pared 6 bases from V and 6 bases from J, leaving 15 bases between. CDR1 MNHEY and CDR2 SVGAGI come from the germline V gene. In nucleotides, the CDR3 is TGTGCCAGCAGATCTGGAGGCACCGCCAATGAGCAGTTCTTC. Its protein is CASRSGGTANEQFF.

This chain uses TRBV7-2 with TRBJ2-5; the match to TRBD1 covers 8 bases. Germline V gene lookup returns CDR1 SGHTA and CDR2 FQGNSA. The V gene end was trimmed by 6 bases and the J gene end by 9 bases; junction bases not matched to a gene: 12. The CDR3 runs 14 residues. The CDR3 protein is CASSPGQGALPQYF. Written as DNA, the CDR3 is TGTGCCAGCAGTCCCGGACAGGGTGCGCTGCCCCAGTACTTC.

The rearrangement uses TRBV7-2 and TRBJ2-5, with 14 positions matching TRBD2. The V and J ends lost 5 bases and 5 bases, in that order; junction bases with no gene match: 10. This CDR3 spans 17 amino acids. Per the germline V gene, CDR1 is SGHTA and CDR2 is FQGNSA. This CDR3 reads CASSLRGTSGSRETQYF. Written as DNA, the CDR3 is TGTGCCAGCAGCCTTAGAGGGACTAGCGGGAGTAGGGAGACCCAGTACTTC.

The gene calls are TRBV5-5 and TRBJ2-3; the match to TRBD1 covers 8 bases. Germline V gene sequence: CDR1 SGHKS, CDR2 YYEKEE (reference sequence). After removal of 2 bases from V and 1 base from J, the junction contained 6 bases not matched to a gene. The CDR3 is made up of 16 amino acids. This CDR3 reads CASSFSVDRGTDTQYF. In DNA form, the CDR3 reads TGTGCCAGCAGCTTTTCCGTGGACAGGGGCACAGATACGCAGTATTTT.

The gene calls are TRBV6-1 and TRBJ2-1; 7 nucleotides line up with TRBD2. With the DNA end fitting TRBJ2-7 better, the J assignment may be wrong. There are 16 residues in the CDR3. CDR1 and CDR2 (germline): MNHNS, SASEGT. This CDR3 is CASTERSGLSYNEQYF. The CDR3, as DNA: TGTGCCAGCACCGAGCGTAGCGGGCTTTCCTACAATGAGCAGTACTTC.